This T cell receptor (beta chain) was identified during a study of CD8+ T cells in alopecia areata. Study in general: Oral tofacitinib (5 to 10 mg twice daily) was administered to treated patients. Study-wide points: Links between baseline CD8+ expansion and response need larger treated cohorts. Lesional tissue from the scalp (especially in alopecia totalis/universalis) showed higher clonality than normal scalp.

Treatment described: oral pan-JAK inhibitor, 5-10 mg twice daily. Turning to this clone: Its target is not known.

This CDR3 has 19 residues. With 4 bases clipped from V and 0 bases from J, the junction kept 17 bases outside the gene matches. Germline V gives CDR1 SGHRS, CDR2 YFSETQ. cDNA reverse transcribed from extracted RNA served as the sequencing template. The protocol was immunoSEQ multiplex PCR, while the TCRdb copy is restricted to in-frame clones and leaves out a portion. The sample shows some 200,000 clones, roughly three fifths of them seen only once. The specimen was CD4+ T cells sorted from blood, collected at week 4, from a patient treated with tofacitinib. This clonotype originated in a human donor with alopecia areata. The chain combines TRBV5-1 with TRBJ1-1; 8 bases fit TRBD1. This CDR3 reads CASSPMQGALPMMNTEAFF. Here the CDR3 DNA reads TGCGCCAGCAGCCCAATGCAGGGGGCTCTACCGATGATGAACACTGAAGCTTTCTTT.